The next 28 T cell receptor beta chains were all read from a single sample in a study of blood T cell repertoires in COVID-19. Sequenced by immunoSEQ multiplex PCR; TCRdb stores in-frame clones only, minus some. In the table there are 250,000 to 350,000 clones, about 91% of which are singletons. Sequenced material: PBMCs or T cells enriched from blood (not recorded which). The source of these receptors is a woman aged 18-29 years who had recovered from COVID-19.

CDR3 DNA sequence: TGTGCCAGCAGCTTGTCGGCTAGCGGGAATAACAATGAGCAGTTCTTC. Protein product: CASSLSASGNNNEQFF. The chain carries TRBV5-4 and TRBJ2-1, with 9 bases matching TRBD2. This CDR3 contains 16 residues. Germline-derived CDR1 and CDR2 are SGHNT and YYREEE (reference sequence). V lost 1 base and J lost 5; bases outside the gene matches: 7.

This clone was counted once. The rearrangement joins TRBV15 to TRBJ2-1, with 10 nucleotides matching TRBD1. V dropped 0 bases and J dropped 12; count of bases not matched to a gene: 11. Germline CDR1 reads LNHNV; CDR2 reads YYDKDF (reference sequence). The CDR3 spans 16 residues. In DNA, the CDR3 is TGTGCCACCAGCAGAGATATCCGGGACAGGGGTTATGGGCAGTTCTTC. Protein product: CATSRDIRDRGYGQFF.

Turning to this clone: Other DNA sequences of this sample code for an identical CDR3. V usage is TRBV5-1 and J usage is TRBJ1-1, with 8 bases matching TRBD1. V dropped 1 base and J dropped 5; count of bases not matched to a gene: 4. CDR3 length: 14 amino acids. Germline V CDR1 and CDR2: SGHRS, YFSETQ. The CDR3 region is CASSLTGGGTEAFF. The CDR3 nucleotides read TGCGCCAGCAGCTTGACAGGGGGAGGTACTGAAGCTTTCTTT.

This chain joins TRBV3-1 (or the pseudogene TRBV3-2) and TRBJ2-1, with 7 bases lining up with TRBD1. The V segment lost 7 bases and the J segment 0 bases; nucleotides outside the gene matches: 6. Germline values: CDR1 LGHDT, CDR2 YNNKEL (reference sequence). The CDR3 extends over 15 amino acids. CDR3 loop: CASMTGYYSYNEQFF. The CDR3 nucleotides read TGTGCCAGCATGACAGGGTATTACTCCTACAATGAGCAGTTCTTC.

The CDR3, as DNA: TGTGCCAGCAAGTTACCCGGAGGGGCTGAAGCTTTCTTT. This sequence encodes CASKLPGGAEAFF. This sequence joins TRBV28 and TRBJ1-1, with a weak D call TRBD1 (5 bases). Germline V gene lookup returns CDR1 MDHEN and CDR2 SYDVKM. The CDR3 extends over 13 amino acids. The ends were cut back, 7 bases at V and 6 bases at J, with 15 bases in the middle.

The V gene is TRBV9, the J gene TRBJ1-1; no clear D gene. The CDR3 consists of 15 residues. CDR1 is SGDLS and CDR2 is YYNGEE in the germline V gene. V gave up 1 base and J gave up 1 base, with 11 bases separating them. The CDR3 region has the DNA TGTGCCAGCAGCGTATTCGGGGTAGGGAACACTGAAGCTTTCTTT. It codes for CASSVFGVGNTEAFF.

This chain uses TRBV27 with TRBJ1-1, with D possibly matching TRBD1 (6 bases). V dropped 2 bases and J dropped 3 bases, with 10 bases sitting between them. CDR3 size: 14 residues. Germline V lookup: CDR1 MNHEY, CDR2 SMNVEV (reference sequence). CDR3 sequence reads: CASSLQGTYTEAFF. CDR3 nucleotides: TGTGCCAGCAGTTTACAGGGGACCTACACTGAAGCTTTCTTT.

The chain joins TRBV5-1 to TRBJ1-2, with 7 bases fitting TRBD1. Germline trimming cut 0 bases from V and 4 bases from J; bases unmatched to any gene: 6. The germline gives CDR1 SGHRS, CDR2 YFSETQ. The CDR3 contains 15 residues. CDR3 residues: CASSLGGQPSYGYTF. DNA for the CDR3: TGCGCCAGCAGCTTGGGGGGACAGCCTAGCTATGGCTACACCTTC. The full variable domain, its missing parts supplied by reference TRBV5-1 and TRBJ1-2, is KAGVTQTPRYLIKTRGQQVTLSCSPISGHRSVSWYQQTPGQGLQFLFEYFSETQRNKGNFPGRFSGRQFSNSRSEMNVSTLELGDSALYLCASSLGGQPSYGYTFGSGTRLTVV.

V is TRBV5-4 and J is TRBJ2-5; D unresolved. V was shortened by 0 bases and J by 5 bases, with 5 bases between the two germline ends. This CDR3 has 12 residues. The germline gives CDR1 SGHNT, CDR2 YYREEE (reference sequence). The CDR3 loop reads CASSLASETQYF. The CDR3 DNA is TGTGCCAGCAGCTTGGCGTCCGAGACCCAGTACTTC.

The chain is built from TRBV28 and TRBJ1-1, with D tentatively TRBD1 (5 bases). V gave up 3 bases and J gave up 5 bases, with 10 bases separating them. CDR1 is MDHEN, CDR2 SYDVKM, per germline. The CDR3 sequence is 13 residues long. CDR3 in amino acids: CASSLLGGTEAFF. CDR3 in DNA: TGTGCCAGCAGTTTGCTCGGGGGTACTGAAGCTTTCTTT.

The chain joins TRBV7-9 to TRBJ2-5; 7 nucleotides align to TRBD2. CDR1 and CDR2 (germline): SEHNR, FQNEAQ (reference sequence). The CDR3 length is 15 residues. V trimming: 3 bases; J trimming: 5 bases; junction bases outside the gene matches: 9. CDR3: CASSFTGGKLETQYF. The CDR3 DNA reads as TGTGCCAGCAGCTTTACGGGGGGAAAGTTGGAGACCCAGTACTTC. Variable domain in full (rest from reference TRBV7-9 and TRBJ2-5): DTGVSQNPRHKITKRGQNVTFRCDPISEHNRLYWYRQTLGQGPEFLTYFQNEAQLEKSRLLSDRFSAERPKGSFSTLEIQRTEQGDSAMYLCASSFTGGKLETQYFGPGTRLLVL.

The chain uses TRBV30 and TRBJ2-7; D might be TRBD2 (5 bases). CDR3 length: 14 residues. V lost 3 bases and J lost 2, with 14 bases in between. The germline V gene encodes CDR1 GTSNPN and CDR2 SVGIG (reference sequence). CDR3 bases: TGTGCCTGGAGGGCCGGGGAAGAGGCCTACGAGCAGTACTTC. It translates to CAWRAGEEAYEQYF.

This clone has just a few counts. The J gene is TRBJ1-1, the V gene TRBV25-1; TRBD1 matches at 9 bases. V was pared by 4 bases and J by 3 bases, with 3 bases of the junction left unmatched. The germline CDR1 and CDR2 sequences are MGHDK and SYGVNS. The CDR3 loop spans 14 amino acids. CDR3 sequence reads: CASSGYRGHTEAFF. As DNA, the CDR3 is TGTGCCAGCAGTGGCTACAGGGGGCACACTGAAGCTTTCTTT.

V gene TRBV14 combines with J gene TRBJ2-7; 10 bases are a match to TRBD1. CDR1 is SGHDN and CDR2 is FVKESK in the germline V gene. V gave up 3 bases and J gave up 4 bases; unmatched junction bases: 6. The length of the CDR3 is 15 residues. The CDR3 reads CASSQGGQGLYEQYF. CDR3 in DNA: TGTGCCAGCAGCCAGGGGGGACAGGGGCTTTACGAGCAGTACTTC.

This clone was found once. J is TRBJ1-1 and V is TRBV19; 9 positions agree with TRBD1. CDR1 is LNHDA and CDR2 is SQIVND in the germline V gene (reference sequence). This CDR3 is built from 17 residues. The V and J ends lost 2 bases and 2 bases, in that order; junction bases with no gene match: 9. In DNA form, the CDR3 reads TGTGCCAGTAGTATAATACAGGGGGCGCCGGGAAACACTGAAGCTTTCTTT. As protein: CASSIIQGAPGNTEAFF.

V and J are TRBV4-3 and TRBJ1-2; D not resolved. CDR1 and CDR2 from the germline V gene are LGHNA and YSLEER. Trimming cost V 7 bases and J 3 bases, with 18 bases left between them. The CDR3 has 15 amino acids. The CDR3 region has the DNA TGCGCCAGCAAAGATATGGGGAGGACGGACTATGGCTACACCTTC. Its protein product is CASKDMGRTDYGYTF.

The rearrangement uses TRBV19 and TRBJ1-2; TRBD1 matches at 8 bases. This CDR3 is built from 15 residues. The V gene end was trimmed by 4 bases and the J gene end by 6 bases; junction bases not matched to a gene: 10. CDR1 and CDR2 (germline): LNHDA, SQIVND (reference sequence). The CDR3 sequence is CASSTGGPVAHGYTF. CDR3 DNA sequence: TGTGCCAGTAGTACAGGGGGCCCCGTCGCACATGGCTACACCTTC.

The chain recombines TRBV11-3 with TRBJ1-1; D not certain. The CDR3 has 13 amino acids. The V end lost 5 bases, the J end lost 4 bases, and 11 bases lay between the germline ends. Germline CDR1 reads SGHNT; CDR2 reads YENEEA. This chain's CDR3 is CASSARPGTEAFF. DNA of the CDR3: TGTGCCAGCAGCGCGCGACCAGGCACTGAAGCTTTCTTT.

The J gene is TRBJ2-7, the V gene TRBV6-5, with a possible D match to TRBD1 (6 bases). V lost 6 bases and J lost 3, with 15 bases in between. Germline values: CDR1 MNHEY, CDR2 SVGAGI. There are 14 residues in the CDR3. The CDR3 DNA is TGTGCCAGCAGAAGGGGGACACTCTTCTACGAGCAGTACTTC. Its translation is CASRRGTLFYEQYF.

The rearrangement uses TRBV6-5 and TRBJ1-1; D is undetermined. V was trimmed by 2 bases and J by 0 bases, leaving 7 bases between them. The CDR3 totals 14 residues. In germline, CDR1 is MNHEY, CDR2 SVGAGI. CDR3 sequence: CASSYGRVNTEAFF. CDR3 coding DNA: TGTGCCAGCAGTTACGGGAGGGTGAACACTGAAGCTTTCTTT.

The chain joins TRBV4-3 to TRBJ1-6; D remains ambiguous. The germline V gene has CDR1 LGHNA and CDR2 YSLEER. V lost 2 bases and J 16 bases, leaving 24 bases between the germline ends. The length of the CDR3 is 16 residues. The DNA of the CDR3 is TGCGCCAGCAGCCAAACTCGTGAAGAACCGGGATCCGATCTCCACTTT. Translated: CASSQTREEPGSDLHF.

The gene calls are TRBV6-5 and TRBJ2-1; no firm D call. The CDR3 sequence is 16 residues long. The ends were cut back, 0 bases at V and 7 bases at J, with 16 bases in the middle. Looked up from germline, CDR1 is MNHEY and CDR2 is SVGAGI. The CDR3 nucleotides read TGTGCCAGCAGTTACTCGCCGGAAACTTCCAGGAATGAGCAGTTCTTC. It yields the protein CASSYSPETSRNEQFF.

The rearrangement uses TRBV27 and TRBJ2-7; 8 nucleotides line up with TRBD2. The trim removed 5 bases at V and 4 bases at J, leaving 10 bases unmatched. The CDR3 runs 15 residues. Germline CDR1 MNHEY, CDR2 SMNVEV (reference sequence). The CDR3 DNA is TGTGCCAGCAGTGCCCGGACTAGCTTCGCTTACGAGCAGTACTTC. Translated, it gives CASSARTSFAYEQYF.

This clone was seen a single time. The rearrangement uses TRBV11-3 and TRBJ2-7; D gene ambiguous. CDR3 length: 14 residues. V was cut by 0 bases and J by 1 base, with 7 bases left in between. Germline values: CDR1 SGHNT, CDR2 YENEEA. This chain's CDR3 is CASSLEGRSYEQYF. CDR3 coding DNA: TGTGCCAGCAGCTTAGAAGGCAGGTCCTACGAGCAGTACTTC.

The rearrangement joins TRBV19 to TRBJ2-1; D perhaps matches TRBD2 (6 bases). Germline CDR1 and CDR2: LNHDA and SQIVND (reference sequence). The CDR3 length is 13 residues. V was shortened by 11 bases and J by 7 bases, with 18 bases between the two germline ends. The CDR3, as DNA: TGTGCCGCGTCCCCGGGGACTCTTAATGAGCAGTTCTTC. It encodes CAASPGTLNEQFF.

The rearrangement joins TRBV3-1 (or the pseudogene TRBV3-2) to TRBJ1-5; 7 bases agree with TRBD1. The CDR3 sequence is 15 residues long. Germline values: CDR1 LGHDT, CDR2 YNNKEL (reference sequence). V lost 0 bases to trimming and J lost 6 bases; unmatched junction nucleotides: 5. The CDR3 DNA sequence: TGTGCCAGCAGCCAAGATGCGTCAGGGGGTCAGCCCCAGCATTTT. Translating it yields CASSQDASGGQPQHF.

The CDR3 reads CASSVIGTEVNYGYTF. The CDR3 DNA reads as TGTGCCAGCAGCGTAATAGGGACAGAAGTTAACTATGGCTACACCTTC. The chain uses TRBV6-6 and TRBJ1-2; 7 nucleotides line up with TRBD1. The CDR3 contains 16 residues. Germline CDR1 MNHNY, CDR2 SVGAGI (reference sequence). V dropped 6 bases and J dropped 1; count of bases not matched to a gene: 11.

Written as DNA, the CDR3 is TGCGCCAGCAGCCAAGATGGGACAGATCAAGAGACCCAGTACTTC. Translation gives CASSQDGTDQETQYF. The chain has TRBV4-3 and TRBJ2-5; the match to TRBD1 covers 7 bases. Germline V gene sequence: CDR1 LGHNA, CDR2 YSLEER. The CDR3 has 15 amino acids. The trim removed 0 bases at V and 2 bases at J, leaving 3 bases unmatched.